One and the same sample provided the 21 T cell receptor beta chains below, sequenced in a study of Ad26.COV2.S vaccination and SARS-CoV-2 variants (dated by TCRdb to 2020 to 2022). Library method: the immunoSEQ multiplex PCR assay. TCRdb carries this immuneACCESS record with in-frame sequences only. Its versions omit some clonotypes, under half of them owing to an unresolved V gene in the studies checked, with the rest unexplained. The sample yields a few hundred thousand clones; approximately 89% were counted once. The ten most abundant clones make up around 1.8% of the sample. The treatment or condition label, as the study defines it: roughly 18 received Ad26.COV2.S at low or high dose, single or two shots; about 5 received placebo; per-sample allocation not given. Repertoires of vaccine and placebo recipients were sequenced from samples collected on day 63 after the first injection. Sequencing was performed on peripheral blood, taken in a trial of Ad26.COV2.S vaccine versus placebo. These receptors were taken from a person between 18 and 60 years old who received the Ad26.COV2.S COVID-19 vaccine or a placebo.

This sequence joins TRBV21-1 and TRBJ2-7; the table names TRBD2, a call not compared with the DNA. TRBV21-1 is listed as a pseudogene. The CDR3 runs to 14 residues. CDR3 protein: CASSKDGGAYEQYF. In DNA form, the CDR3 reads TGTGCCAGCAGCAAAGACGGCGGAGCCTACGAGCAGTACTTC.

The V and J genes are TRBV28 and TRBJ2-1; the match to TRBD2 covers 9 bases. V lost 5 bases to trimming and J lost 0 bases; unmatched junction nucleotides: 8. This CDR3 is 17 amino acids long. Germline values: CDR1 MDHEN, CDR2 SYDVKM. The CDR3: CASSPPSGAGSYNEQFF. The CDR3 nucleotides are TGTGCCAGCAGTCCCCCTAGCGGGGCCGGCTCCTACAATGAGCAGTTCTTC.

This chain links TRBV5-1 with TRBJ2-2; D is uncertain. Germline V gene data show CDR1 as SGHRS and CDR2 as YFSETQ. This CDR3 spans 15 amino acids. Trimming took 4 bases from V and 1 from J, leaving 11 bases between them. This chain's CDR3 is CASSPGPKNTGELFF. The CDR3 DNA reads TGCGCCAGCAGCCCGGGTCCCAAGAACACCGGGGAGCTGTTTTTT.

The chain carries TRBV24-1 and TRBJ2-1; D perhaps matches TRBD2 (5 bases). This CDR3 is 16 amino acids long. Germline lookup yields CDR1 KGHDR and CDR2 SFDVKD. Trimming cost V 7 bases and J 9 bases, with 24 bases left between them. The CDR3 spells CATSIPGPGTRVEQFF. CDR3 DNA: TGTGCCACCAGCATTCCTGGACCCGGTACTAGAGTTGAGCAGTTCTTC.

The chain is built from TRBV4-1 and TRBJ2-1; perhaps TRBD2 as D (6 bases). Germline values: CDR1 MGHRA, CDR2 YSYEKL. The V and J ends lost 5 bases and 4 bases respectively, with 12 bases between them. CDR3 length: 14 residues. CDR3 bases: TGCGCCAGCAGCTCCGGAGGGCGGTACAATGAGCAGTTCTTC. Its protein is CASSSGGRYNEQFF.

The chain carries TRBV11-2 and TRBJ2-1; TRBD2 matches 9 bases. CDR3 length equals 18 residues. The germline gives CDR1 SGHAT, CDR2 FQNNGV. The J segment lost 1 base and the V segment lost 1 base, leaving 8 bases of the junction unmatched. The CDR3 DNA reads TGTGCCAGCAGCTTAGTCATCCGCGGGAGGGCATCCTACAATGAGCAGTTCTTC. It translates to CASSLVIRGRASYNEQFF.

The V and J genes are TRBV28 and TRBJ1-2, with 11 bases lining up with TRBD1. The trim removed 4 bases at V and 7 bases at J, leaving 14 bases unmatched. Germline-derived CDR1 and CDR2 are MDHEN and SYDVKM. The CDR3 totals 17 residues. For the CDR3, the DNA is TGTGCCAGCAGTTCATTCCCAACCGGGACAGGGGGTAGTGGCTACACCTTC. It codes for CASSSFPTGTGGSGYTF.

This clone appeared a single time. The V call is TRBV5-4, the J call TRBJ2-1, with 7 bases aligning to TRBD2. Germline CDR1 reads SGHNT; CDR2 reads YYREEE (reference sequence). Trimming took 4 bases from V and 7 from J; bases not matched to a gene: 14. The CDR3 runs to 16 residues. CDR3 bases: TGTGCCAGCAGCCCGGGGGGTGGGGCGGCAGGGAATGAGCAGTTCTTC. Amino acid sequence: CASSPGGGAAGNEQFF.

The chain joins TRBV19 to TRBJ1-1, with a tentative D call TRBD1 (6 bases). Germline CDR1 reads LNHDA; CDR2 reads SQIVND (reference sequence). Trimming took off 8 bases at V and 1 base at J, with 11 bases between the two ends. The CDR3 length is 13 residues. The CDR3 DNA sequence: TGTGCCAGTGGGAGGGACAAGAACACTGAAGCTTTCTTT. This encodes CASGRDKNTEAFF.

CDR3 amino acids: CASSPAAYGYTF. The CDR3 DNA reads TGTGCCAGCAGCCCGGCCGCCTATGGCTACACCTTC. The chain employs TRBV7-9 and TRBJ1-2; D unclear. In germline, CDR1 is SEHNR, CDR2 FQNEAQ (reference sequence). The CDR3 is made up of 12 amino acids. Trimming cost V 5 bases and J 4 bases, with 8 bases left between them.

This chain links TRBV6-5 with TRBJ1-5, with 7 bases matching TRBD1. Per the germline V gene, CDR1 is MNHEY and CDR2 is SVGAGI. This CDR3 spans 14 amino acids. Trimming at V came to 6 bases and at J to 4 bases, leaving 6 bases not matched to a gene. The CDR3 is CASRTGAANQPQHF. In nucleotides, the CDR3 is TGTGCCAGCAGAACAGGGGCGGCTAATCAGCCCCAGCATTTT.

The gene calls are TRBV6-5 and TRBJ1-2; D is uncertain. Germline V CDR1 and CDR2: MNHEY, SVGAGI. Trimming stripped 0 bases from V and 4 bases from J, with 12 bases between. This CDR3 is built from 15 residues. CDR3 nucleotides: TGTGCCAGCAGTTACTCTGACGGCGACCTCTATGGCTACACCTTC. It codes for CASSYSDGDLYGYTF.

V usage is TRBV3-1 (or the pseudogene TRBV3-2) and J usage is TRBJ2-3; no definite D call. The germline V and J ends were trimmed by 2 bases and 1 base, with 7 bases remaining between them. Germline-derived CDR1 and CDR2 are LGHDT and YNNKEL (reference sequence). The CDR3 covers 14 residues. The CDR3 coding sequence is TGTGCCAGCAGCCAAAACTTCGGCACAGATACGCAGTATTTT. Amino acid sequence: CASSQNFGTDTQYF.

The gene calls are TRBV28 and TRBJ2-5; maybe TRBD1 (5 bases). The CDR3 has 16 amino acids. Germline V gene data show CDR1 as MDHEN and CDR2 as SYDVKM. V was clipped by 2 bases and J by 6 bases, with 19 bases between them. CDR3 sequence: CASSLLAAGLPKTQYF. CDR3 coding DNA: TGTGCCAGCAGTTTACTCGCGGCAGGGCTTCCGAAGACCCAGTACTTC.

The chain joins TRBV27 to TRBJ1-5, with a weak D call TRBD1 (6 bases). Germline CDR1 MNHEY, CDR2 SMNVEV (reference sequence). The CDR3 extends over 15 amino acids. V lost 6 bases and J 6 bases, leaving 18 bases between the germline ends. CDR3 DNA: TGTGCCAGCAGCCCCGGGGCGGGGGCGGTTCAGCCCCAGCATTTT. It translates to CASSPGAGAVQPQHF.

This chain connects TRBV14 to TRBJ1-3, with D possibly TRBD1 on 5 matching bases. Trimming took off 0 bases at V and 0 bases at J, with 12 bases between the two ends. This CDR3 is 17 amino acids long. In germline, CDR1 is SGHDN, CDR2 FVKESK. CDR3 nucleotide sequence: TGTGCCAGCAGCCAAGAATGGGGGGACCCCTCTGGAAACACCATATATTTT. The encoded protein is CASSQEWGDPSGNTIYF.

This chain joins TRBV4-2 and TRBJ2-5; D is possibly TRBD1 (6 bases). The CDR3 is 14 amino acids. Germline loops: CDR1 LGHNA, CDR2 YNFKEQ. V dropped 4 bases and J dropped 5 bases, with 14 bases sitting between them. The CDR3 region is CASSRTQGGETQYF. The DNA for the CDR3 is TGTGCCAGCAGCCGCACACAGGGCGGCGAGACCCAGTACTTC.

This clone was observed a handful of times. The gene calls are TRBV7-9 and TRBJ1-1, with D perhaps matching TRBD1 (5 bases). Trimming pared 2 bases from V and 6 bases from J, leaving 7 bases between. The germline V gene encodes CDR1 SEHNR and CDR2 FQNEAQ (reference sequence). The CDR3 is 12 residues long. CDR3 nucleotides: TGTGCCAGCAGCTTATCGGGGCCTGAAGCTTTCTTT. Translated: CASSLSGPEAFF.

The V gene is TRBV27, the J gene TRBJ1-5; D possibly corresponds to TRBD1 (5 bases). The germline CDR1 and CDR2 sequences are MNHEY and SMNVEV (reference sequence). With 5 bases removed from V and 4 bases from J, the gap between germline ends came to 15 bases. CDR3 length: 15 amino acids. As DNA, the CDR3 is TGTGCCAGCAGTATTGCCGGGACGACAAATCAGCCCCAGCATTTT. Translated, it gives CASSIAGTTNQPQHF.

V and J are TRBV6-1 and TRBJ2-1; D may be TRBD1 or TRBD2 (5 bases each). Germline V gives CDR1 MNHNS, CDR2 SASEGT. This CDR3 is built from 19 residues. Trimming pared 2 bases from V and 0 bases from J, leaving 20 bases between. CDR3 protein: CASSEQGWTGPSSYNEQFF. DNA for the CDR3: TGTGCCAGCAGTGAACAAGGATGGACGGGACCGAGCTCCTACAATGAGCAGTTCTTC.

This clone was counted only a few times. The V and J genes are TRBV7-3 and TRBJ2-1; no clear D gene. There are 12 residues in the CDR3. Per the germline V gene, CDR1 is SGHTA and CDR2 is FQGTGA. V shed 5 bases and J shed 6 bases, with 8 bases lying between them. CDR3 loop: CASSVPGNEQFF. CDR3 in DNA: TGTGCCAGCAGCGTCCCCGGCAATGAGCAGTTCTTC.